The rows below give T cell receptor beta chains drawn from one sample of a study of blood T cell repertoires in COVID-19. Here immunoSEQ multiplex PCR was the method, and the copy in TCRdb shows in-frame clones only, minus some. The sample gives about 200,000 clones, 70% to 85% of which show up once; less than 5.5% is in the top ten. Sequenced input: PBMCs or T cells enriched from blood (not recorded which). The receptors come from a woman aged 55-69 years with acute COVID-19. Each CDR3 is given with its conserved first and last residue. A D gene is named only where the DNA matches it firmly. Size is stated for part of the rows, as once, few or many counts, or as a class when the clone is expanded.

. TRBJ2-1 TRBV24-1 . TGTGCCATCGACAGGATATCCTACAATGAGCAGTTCTTC CAIDRISYNEQFF
TRBD1 TRBJ1-2 TRBV9 . TGTGCCAGCAGCGGGCCAGGGGGACAGGGGGGCTATGGCTACACCTTC CASSGPGGQGGYGYTF
TRBD2 TRBJ2-5 TRBV9 . TGTGCCAGCAGCGTAGTTAGCGGGGGGGCCGGGACCCAGTACTTC CASSVVSGGAGTQYF
. TRBJ2-6 TRBV11-2 few TGTGCCAGCAGCCGATCAACAGCCTCTGGGGCCAACGTCCTGACTTTC CASSRSTASGANVLTF
TRBD2 TRBJ2-3 TRBV11-2 . TGTGCCAGCAGCGCCGGGACTAGCGGGAGGGAGACGCAGTATTTT CASSAGTSGRETQYF
TRBD1 TRBJ2-1 TRBV7-9 few TGTGCCAGCAGCCGGACAATAGGACAGGGGGCGTTGCGCGATGAGCAGTTCTTC CASSRTIGQGALRDEQFF
TRBD2 TRBJ2-1 TRBV30 . TGTGCCTGGAGTGCTGGCGGGAGAGGCAATGAGCAGTTCTTC CAWSAGGRGNEQFF
. TRBJ1-5 TRBV19 . TGTGCCAGTAGTCTACAGGATAGCAATCAGCCCCAGCATTTT CASSLQDSNQPQHF
. TRBJ2-3 TRBV19 . TGTGCCAGTAGTGGGGCGTACTACACAGATACGCAGTATTTT CASSGAYYTDTQYF
. TRBJ1-3 TRBV9 . TGTGCCAGCCTCTCTGGAAACACCATATATTTT CASLSGNTIYF
. TRBJ1-3 TRBV3-1/TRBV3-2 . TGTGCCAGCAGCCAACCTGGACAGAGCTCTGGAAACACCATATATTTT CASSQPGQSSGNTIYF
TRBD1 TRBJ2-7 TRBV29-1 . TGCAGTGCGGGACAGGGGCTTTCCTACGAGCAGTACTTC CSAGQGLSYEQYF
TRBD1 TRBJ2-1 TRBV27 . TGTGCCAGCAGACAAGGGACAGGGGCGTACAATGAGCAGTTCTTC CASRQGTGAYNEQFF
. TRBJ1-2 TRBV4-3 . TGCGCCAGCAGCCAACAGGAGGACTATGGCTACACCTTC CASSQQEDYGYTF
. TRBJ1-4 TRBV21-1 once TGTGCCAGCAGCAAAGAAGGCAGGGGACCAACTAATGAAAAACTGTTTTTT CASSKEGRGPTNEKLFF
. TRBJ1-1 TRBV2 few TGTGCCAGCAGCTGGGAGGGACACATGAACACTGAAGCTTTCTTT CASSWEGHMNTEAFF
. TRBJ2-1 TRBV21-1 . TGTGCCAGCAGCAAAGCTAATAGCGGGAGGGCCCATTGCTACAATGAGCAGTTCTTC CASSKANSGRAHCYNEQFF
TRBD2 TRBJ2-3 TRBV3-1/TRBV3-2 . TGTGCCAGCAGCCTCAGAGGATCCGGACTAGTGATCAGCACAGATACGCAGTATTTT CASSLRGSGLVISTDTQYF
. TRBJ1-6 TRBV7-9 . TGTGCCAGCACCAAAAACCGACAGAGCTCCTATAATTCACCCCTCCACTTT CASTKNRQSSYNSPLHF
. TRBJ2-2 TRBV7-2 once TGTGCCAGCAGCTTAGCGATGAGCACCGGGGAGCTGTTTTTT CASSLAMSTGELFF
. TRBJ1-2 TRBV20-1 . TGCAGTGCCACAGGGCTGGGCTACACCTTC CSATGLGYTF
. TRBJ1-2 TRBV10-2 few TGCGCCAGCAGTGAGTTTAGCTCGGTGGGTGGCTACACCTTC CASSEFSSVGGYTF
. TRBJ1-5 TRBV28 . TGTGCCAGCAGCTACTTGAGGGGGGGCGGCAATCAGCCCCAGCATTTT CASSYLRGGGNQPQHF
. TRBJ2-4 TRBV10-1 . TGCGCCAGCAGTGAGTCAACGCAGGGAAAAAACATTCAGTACTTC CASSESTQGKNIQYF
. TRBJ1-4 TRBV19 . TGTGCCAGTAGTATACAGGGGATGAATGAAAAACTGTTTTTT CASSIQGMNEKLFF
TRBD2 TRBJ2-3 TRBV6-4 once TGTGCCAGCAGTGACTCATCCACCGGGAGGCAAGATACGCAGTATTTT CASSDSSTGRQDTQYF
. TRBJ2-1 TRBV5-1 . TGCGCCAGCAGTTTTGATTTGGGTAAGCGGGACAATGAGCAGTTCTTC CASSFDLGKRDNEQFF
TRBD1 TRBJ1-5 TRBV20-1 . TGCAGTGCCGATAAGACAGGGCTCCAGCATTTT CSADKTGLQHF
TRBD2 TRBJ2-7 TRBV18 . TGTGCCAGCTCCCCAACTAGCGGGTCCTCCTACGAGCAGTACTTC CASSPTSGSSYEQYF
TRBD1 TRBJ1-1 TRBV19 . TGTGCCACCTCCCGGGACAGGGGGCAACGTAAAGGCACTGAAGCTTTCTTT CATSRDRGQRKGTEAFF
TRBD1 TRBJ2-4 TRBV2 . TGTGCCAGCAGTGAGGACAGGGCAAACATTCAGTACTTC CASSEDRANIQYF
TRBD1 TRBJ1-1 TRBV25-1 . TGTGCCAGTCGATCGGGGACAGCGAACACTGAAGCTTTCTTT CASRSGTANTEAFF
. TRBJ2-2 TRBV5-1 . TGCGCCAGCAGCTTGGAACAGCCGAACACCGGGGAGCTGTTTTTT CASSLEQPNTGELFF
TRBD2 TRBJ2-1 TRBV7-2 once TGTGCCAGCAGCTTACCGACTAGCGCCCCCGGATTCTTC CASSLPTSAPGFF
. TRBJ1-2 TRBV9 . TGTGCCAGCAGCGTAGATTTAACTAACTATGGCTACACCTTC CASSVDLTNYGYTF
. TRBJ1-1 TRBV4-3 . TGCGCCAGCAGCCAAGATCGGGAAGAAGGTGAAGCTTTCTTT CASSQDREEGEAFF
TRBD2 TRBJ2-3 TRBV7-7 . TGTGCCAGCAGCTTAGTAGCTAGCGGGAGTACAGATACGCAGTATTTT CASSLVASGSTDTQYF
TRBD1 TRBJ2-3 TRBV2 . TGTGCCAGCAGTGCCCGGACAGGGGGAGGGGATACGCAGTATTTT CASSARTGGGDTQYF
. TRBJ2-1 TRBV27 . TGTGCCAGCAGTTTACTCCAGGACAATGAGCAGTTCTTC CASSLLQDNEQFF
TRBD2 TRBJ2-2 TRBV30 once TGTGCCTGGAGGACTAGCGGGGGGTTTGGGGAGCTGTTTTTT CAWRTSGGFGELFF
TRBD2 TRBJ2-5 TRBV5-4 . TGTGCCAGCCCGGGGGGGGCCGGGGAGACCCAGTACTTC CASPGGAGETQYF
. TRBJ1-2 TRBV6-5 . TGTGCCAGCAGCTTAGGACTGCCCTATGGCTACACCTTC CASSLGLPYGYTF
. TRBJ1-5 TRBV7-8 . TGTGCCAGCAGCCTCGGCAGGAAAGGGGGATCTAGCAATCAGCCCCAGCATTTT CASSLGRKGGSSNQPQHF
TRBD1 TRBJ1-4 TRBV7-2 . TGTGCCAGCAGCCCCAGGACAGGGGTTGAAAAACTGTTTTTT CASSPRTGVEKLFF
TRBD2 TRBJ2-7 TRBV19 . TGTGCCAGTAGTTACACCGGGACTAGCGGGAGCTTCCAGTACTTC CASSYTGTSGSFQYF
TRBD1 TRBJ2-1 TRBV5-1 once TGCGCCAGCAGCGAGGGACAGGGTCCCTACAATGAGCAGTTCTTC CASSEGQGPYNEQFF
. TRBJ2-5 TRBV6-6 . TGTGCCAGCAGTTACCTATTAGAGACCCAGTACTTC CASSYLLETQYF
. TRBJ2-7 TRBV6-2/TRBV6-3 . TGTGCCAGCAGTTACTCGAGTGTACCCTACGAGCAGTACTTC CASSYSSVPYEQYF